This entry is about one T cell receptor beta chain. There is no known antigen for this receptor. No clone much larger than this one lies a single base away; base qualities are absent. In total, just over 650 healthy bone marrow donors made up the cohort. At the time of sampling, every cohort member was nominally healthy, though immune exposures that went unrecorded were likely present. The donor was CMV seronegative and was included in the group of 352 seronegative cohort members. Each donor provided a peripheral blood sample, and peripheral blood mononuclear cells were used for TCR beta sequencing. The Qiagen DNeasy Blood Extraction Kit was used to extract genomic DNA from the blood cell samples. The data stem from a study of cytomegalovirus exposure and HLA in healthy donors (TCRdb year 2017). General notes on the study: According to an earlier analysis of a few hundred of the donors, about 190 million T cells yielded 117 million unique TCR beta sequences and about 300 Gb of sequence data. Donor age, sex, ethnicity and CMV serostatus were collected together with the repertoire data. An earlier analysis of a few hundred of the donors applied high-throughput TCR beta sequencing to assess whether each TCR beta V gene segment acted as functional or pseudogenic. Four to six DR-DQ haplotypes were handled as single units for association and clustering, since linkage in the cohort was strong. The later analysis used no new phenotypic data to find candidate immune exposures, relying instead on TCR beta sequences and their occurrence across donors. The number of typed donors differed by locus: 629-630 for A, B, C, DRB1 and DQB1; 500 to 550 for DQA1; approximately 610 for DPA1; and around 490 for DPB1. The study combined high-throughput TCR immunosequencing, statistical association of individual TCRs with disease status, and machine learning to predict cytomegalovirus infection status. To study patterns of TCR occurrence, a later analysis re-analyzed previously published TCR beta repertoires from 700 or so donors and added high-resolution HLA genotyping. The study aimed to test whether signatures of past pathogen exposure could be identified by cataloging public T cell receptors. On average, roughly 240,000 unique TCR beta nucleotide sequences were sequenced per donor among a few hundred genotyped donors of the cohort, with around 19% of those sequences being non-productive. The T cell repertoires of under 700 subjects were profiled by immunosequencing and related to cytomegalovirus serostatus. Of the 300 to 500 genotyped donors, 65% to 90% were placed in the genetic ancestry cluster associated with self-reported Caucasian donors. HLA typing covered class I and class II loci at four-digit resolution. A later genetic analysis took genome-wide SNP genotypes for about 65% of the 666 donors and used that subset as a discovery cohort. Approximately 330 gigabases of sequencing data and around 80 million unique TCR sequences made up an early release that covered around 640 HLA-typed donors. Every discovery cohort repertoire had been produced on one sequencing platform. In addition to the first cohort of hundreds of subjects, a separate validation cohort of approximately 110 different subjects was used.

The library relied on the immunoSEQ multiplex PCR assay. For the multiplex PCR, a mixture combining 60 forward primers for TCR Vbeta segments and 13 reverse primers for TCR Jbeta segments was used. Amplification of the CDR3 region of rearranged TCR beta genes was performed with a multiplex PCR assay on genomic DNA. On the Illumina HiSeq System, the amplified TCR beta libraries were sequenced as 87-base-pair reads. As for the original processing: In a later analysis, some 80 million unique TCR beta chains were counted across the roughly 610 repertoires, and around 10 million of these chains were shared by at least two donors. Raw reads were error-corrected and collapsed into unique sequences by a nearest-neighbor algorithm in which closely related sequences were merged to remove PCR and sequencing errors. To assign V, D and J gene segments, CDR3 sequences were aligned to IMGT reference sequences. For a sequence to be retained, a match of at least six nucleotides was required to both a V gene segment and a J gene segment. Rearrangements were called productive when the CDR3 lacked stop codons and stayed in frame with V and J; all others were non-productive. CDR3 was defined by IMGT convention, running from the second conserved V-encoded cysteine to the conserved J-encoded phenylalanine. The earlier analysis of 587 of the donors excluded sequences that lacked an unambiguous match to a single V gene segment. In an earlier analysis of approximately 500 of the donors, a V segment was called functional when productive rearrangements were above 56.7%, and segregating when the standard deviation between donors exceeded 5%. A statistical classification framework was built for diagnosing cytomegalovirus status from the catalog of TCR beta chain sequences. V and J gene assignment, in a later analysis, came from comparing TCR nucleotide sequences with IMGT/GENE-DB human TR gene sequences. A later analysis assigned CDR3 sequences and most-parsimonious VDJ recombination scenarios with the TCRdist pipeline. In a later analysis, each TCR beta chain was defined by its CDR3 amino acid sequence together with its V-gene family, and reads without a unique V-gene family were excluded. In a later analysis, around 650 highly shared, low-generation-probability nucleotide sequences were removed to address suspected cross-contamination and a sequencing artifact. For each public chain, a later analysis derived a clonal expansion index from normalized ranks of inferred template counts within each repertoire. A later analysis computed generation probabilities with a VDJ recombination model fitted to out-of-frame rearrangements, and checked the results against IGoR. In a later analysis, hypergeometric tests were used to score TCR-TCR, TCR-HLA and TCR-CMV co-occurrence, with a repertoire-size bias correction applied to TCR pairs. To estimate false discovery rates, a later analysis permuted the HLA or CMV assignments 20 times. In a later analysis, co-occurring TCRs were grouped using DBSCAN, and TCRdist sequence similarity was added for clustering within HLA-allele-positive subsets. Repertoires with fewer than 30,000 or more than 120,000 public chains were left out of co-occurrence clustering, as were about 5 repertoires with anomalous nucleotide sharing. Here the immuneACCESS table is served through TCRdb, limited to in-frame sequences with V and J called. Missing clones are a known gap in these copies; in checked studies unresolved V genes cover under half, and the rest lacks a known reason. V and J calls and clone size are copied from that table; D and trimming were computed from the DNA. For this sample the table gives approximately 220,000 clones, of which approximately 81% were detected only once. The ten most abundant clones make up approximately 2.9% of the sample.

The CDR1 and CDR2 encoded by the germline V gene (reference sequence) are MNHEY and SMNVEV. Taken from cysteine to phenylalanine, the CDR3 has 15 residues. The DNA shown is the 45-base CDR3, in frame from base 1. For this chain, trimming is 4 bases at the V end and 3 bases at the J end, and the number of junction bases without a gene match is 7. What the authors observed across the whole study: According to a later analysis, parvovirus B19, influenza, CMV and Epstein-Barr virus appeared linked to several top co-occurrence clusters. Because HLA typing was unavailable for some donors at each locus, only the typed subset was used in association tests. This cohort had only TCR beta chains sequenced, and the lack of alpha or paired-chain data limited which features could be detected. Three of the identified cytomegalovirus-associated TCR beta chains were confirmed in vitro to be specific for cytomegalovirus antigens. In a later genetic analysis, a missense DCLRE1C variant was associated with V-gene and J-gene trimming of TCR beta chains, and the association was replicated in an independent cohort. Most TCR sequences were observed very rarely across donors, whereas some public TCRs were present in many individuals. According to a later analysis, most CMV-associated TCR beta chains appeared to be HLA-restricted, and the HLA associations seemed to be driven largely by CMV exposure. Compared with equally common non-associated chains, HLA-associated TCR beta chains in a later analysis were more clonally expanded and had lower generation probabilities. Sequencing depth was assumed to be roughly uniform across donors in the presence/absence analyses, though that assumption may not hold. In both the original and validation cohorts, the classifier was reported to diagnose cytomegalovirus status with high specificity and sensitivity. Seventeen rarely observed V segments, including chromosome 9 orphons, were excluded from the earlier analysis of approximately 500 of the donors because counts were too low. A cluster of highly shared sequence variants was judged likely to represent a technical artifact of the sequencing pipeline. In the study, roughly 160 TCR beta chains were listed as associated with cytomegalovirus. Correlated functional status among segregating V segments might reflect linkage disequilibrium, but an unknown experimental factor could not be ruled out. For the cohort, immune exposure information was limited to CMV serostatus. In a later analysis, the rate of TCR association differed among HLA loci, with DRB1 alleles having the most associated TCRs and HLA-C alleles having the fewest. Some IMGT-functional V segments, including TRBV6-2 and TRBV6-3, could not be distinguished by the 87-base-pair reads and were therefore excluded. A further reported finding was that TCR beta sequences accurately predicted the HLA-A and HLA-B alleles for most subjects in the first cohort. It was suggested by the authors that the approach could potentially be generalized to other disease states and immunological phenotypes. A later genetic analysis reported fewer N-insertions in productive TCRs among donors in an Asian-associated ancestry cluster than the roughly 700-donor mean. Assigning TCR associations to individual alleles was difficult when HLA alleles, especially DR and DQ, strongly co-occurred. At a false discovery rate of 0.05, a later analysis linked some 18,000 TCR beta sequences to specific HLA alleles. In an earlier analysis of more than 500 of the donors, most TCR beta V segments appeared in productive rearrangements about 87% or about 30% of the time, broadly matching IMGT annotations.

Sequenced sample: PBMCs. The chain joins TRBV27 to TRBJ2-5; 8 central bases correspond to TRBD2. The origin of this receptor is a man aged 25-45 years in good health and CMV-seronegative. The nucleotides are TGTGCCAGCAGTTCTTTAGCGGGGTGGGAAGAGACCCAGTACTTC. Its coded protein is CASSSLAGWEETQYF.